The text below deals with one T cell receptor beta chain. Other DNA sequences of this sample code for an identical CDR3. CDR3 length: 14 amino acids. Trimming cost V 6 bases and J 1 base; bases outside gene matches: 0. Germline assignment: CDR1 MNHEY and CDR2 SVGAGI. The sample belongs to a study of shared clonotypes between healthy human individuals. Clones were read by immunoSEQ multiplex PCR, and TCRdb kept only the in-frame ones, dropping some. The sample carries over 2 million clones, 85% to 95% recorded once. Input material: naive CD4+ T cells sorted from blood. Subset reported: CD45RA+ positively selected. The rearrangement joins TRBV6-5 to TRBJ2-2; TRBD1 matches at 9 bases. The receptor was derived from a man aged 18 to 30 in good health. CDR3 sequence (DNA): TGTGCCAGCAGGGGACAGGGGAACACCGGGGAGCTGTTTTTT. It specifies CASRGQGNTGELFF.